This T cell receptor (beta chain) emerged from a study of shared clonotypes between healthy human individuals. TCRdb's table, derived via immunoSEQ multiplex PCR, lists solely in-frame clones and lacks some. Found here are about 2.4 million clones, more than 85% of them singletons; the top ten hold roughly 0.39%. The CDR3 contains 16 residues. Germline CDR1 is LNHDA and CDR2 is SQIVND (reference sequence). Unmatched junction bases numbered 4, after V lost 2 bases and J lost 4 bases. A note on this clone: What it binds is unknown.

Study-level results: Clonotype sharing among donors was expected to depend on sequencing depth.

The sequence was obtained from a man aged 18 to 35 in good health. Some clones in this sample may be carry-over from other donors' samples. V is TRBV19 and J is TRBJ2-2; TRBD2 aligns across 10 bases. The specimen sequenced was naive CD4+ T cells from PBMCs. Subset meaning: CD45RA+ positively selected. For the CDR3, the DNA is TGTGCCAGTAGTATATTCGCTAGCGGGAGCACCGGGGAGCTGTTTTTT. It encodes CASSIFASGSTGELFF.